This T cell receptor beta chain was captured in a study of T cells in tumors after PD-1 blockade. Study-wide background: No patient had prior checkpoint blockade, systemic immunosuppression, or radiotherapy within 4 weeks. Patients received pembrolizumab 200 mg every 3 weeks or cemiplimab 350 mg every 2 weeks.

Measured with immunoSEQ multiplex PCR; TCRdb has only the in-frame clones, and not every one. The table has 14,000 to 15,000 clones, about four fifths seen once. The source of this sequence is a human donor with basal cell carcinoma. Sequences were derived from PBMCs, sampled after anti-PD-1 treatment.

The CDR3 protein is CASSLGESRKAFF. In nucleotides, the CDR3 is TGTGCCAGCAGTTTAGGGGAATCTCGAAAAGCTTTCTTT. V gene TRBV12-3 or TRBV12-4 combines with J gene TRBJ1-1; D is ambiguous. V was pared by 1 base and J by 9 bases, with 12 bases between. CDR3 length: 13 amino acids.